The 10 T cell receptor beta chains below all came from one sample that was sequenced in a study of PD-1 blockade in classical Hodgkin lymphoma. Using immunoSEQ multiplex PCR, the repertoire was profiled, and TCRdb retains in-frame clones only, with some absent. The table records about 23,000 clones, roughly 90% of them present only once. Time point indicated: cycle 4 day 1 (C4D1), after more than five weeks of nivolumab. Relapses following autologous stem cell transplantation were seen in all patients, with brentuximab vedotin exposure varying. The sample consisted of peripheral blood mononuclear cells (PBMCs), taken before the fourth cycle of nivolumab. The source is a human donor with classical Hodgkin lymphoma.

This chain joins TRBV5-1 and TRBJ2-5; 10 nucleotides match TRBD1. With V trimmed by 0 bases and J by 5 bases, 4 bases remained unmatched. The CDR3 totals 15 residues. The germline gives CDR1 SGHRS, CDR2 YFSETQ. Here the CDR3 DNA reads TGCGCCAGCAGCTTGGACGGGACAGGGGTGGAGACCCAGTACTTC. Encoded protein: CASSLDGTGVETQYF.

The chain employs TRBV11-1 and TRBJ2-1, with D tentatively TRBD2 (5 bases). Germline CDR1 and CDR2: SGHAT and FQDESV (reference sequence). Trimming cost V 5 bases and J 10 bases, with 12 bases left between them. CDR3 length: 12 amino acids. CDR3: CASSPDRGEQFF. For the CDR3, the DNA is TGTGCCAGCAGCCCCGATCGAGGGGAGCAGTTCTTC.

This clone appeared a single time. The chain employs TRBV7-2 and TRBJ1-5; D is unresolved. This CDR3 has 13 residues. Germline V lookup: CDR1 SGHTA, CDR2 FQGNSA. Trimming removed 4 bases at V and 5 bases at J, with 9 bases between. CDR3 amino acids: CASSYTVDQPQHF. CDR3 DNA sequence: TGTGCCAGCAGCTACACAGTGGATCAGCCCCAGCATTTT.

V and J are TRBV30 and TRBJ2-7; D remains ambiguous. The CDR3 contains 14 residues. The V and J ends lost 1 base and 3 bases respectively, with 13 bases between them. CDR1 is GTSNPN and CDR2 is SVGIG in the germline V gene (reference sequence). The CDR3 nucleotides are TGTGCCTGGAGTGACCCCCTCCCTAGCTACGAGCAGTACTTC. It translates to CAWSDPLPSYEQYF. Based on the CDR3 plus reference TRBV30 and TRBJ2-7, the full variable domain is SQTIHQWPATLVQPVGSPLSLECTVEGTSNPNLYWYRQAAGRGLQLLFYSVGIGQISSEVPQNLSASRPQDRQFILSSKKLLLSDSGFYLCAWSDPLPSYEQYFGPGTRLTVT.

The rearrangement joins TRBV9 to TRBJ2-3; D is ambiguous. The CDR3 contains 14 residues. Germline V gene lookup returns CDR1 SGDLS and CDR2 YYNGEE. The V gene lost 0 bases and the J gene lost 4 bases, with 9 bases spanning the gap. This CDR3 reads CASSVDVIADTQYF. The CDR3 coding sequence is TGTGCCAGCAGCGTAGATGTCATAGCAGATACGCAGTATTTT.

This chain links TRBV6-5 with TRBJ1-2; no clear D. This CDR3 spans 15 amino acids. Trimming removed 7 bases at V and 0 bases at J, with 15 bases between. Per germline, CDR1 MNHEY and CDR2 SVGAGI. The CDR3 DNA reads TGTGCCAGCACCCGATGGACCGAAGCTAACTATGGCTACACCTTC. Its protein product is CASTRWTEANYGYTF.

This clone is deemed large (0.1 to 1%). This chain's CDR3 is CASSRQDNQPQHF. Written as DNA, the CDR3 is TGTGCCAGCAGCCGACAGGACAATCAGCCCCAGCATTTT. The chain has TRBV7-9 and TRBJ1-5, with TRBD1 as a possible D gene (6 bases). The CDR3 spans 13 residues. V lost 5 bases, J lost 3 bases, and 8 bases lay in between. The germline V gene has CDR1 SEHNR and CDR2 FQNEAQ (reference sequence).

This clone was picked up one time. This chain connects TRBV4-2 to TRBJ1-4; D gene ambiguous. The germline V gene encodes CDR1 LGHNA and CDR2 YNFKEQ. The V and J ends lost 0 bases and 4 bases respectively, with 9 bases between them. The CDR3 is 15 amino acids. The CDR3 spells CASSQEGIFNEKLFF. CDR3 sequence (DNA): TGTGCCAGCAGCCAAGAGGGGATCTTTAATGAAAAACTGTTTTTT.

The CDR3 DNA follows: TGTGCCAGCAGTGAAGCGCTTCATAGGACAAGGAGATACACCTTC. As protein: CASSEALHRTRRYTF. V gene TRBV2 combines with J gene TRBJ1-2; a possible D gene is TRBD1 (5 bases). The CDR3 is 15 amino acids. CDR1 SNHLY and CDR2 FYNNEI come from the germline V gene. The V end lost 0 bases, the J end lost 11 bases, and 19 bases lay between the germline ends.

This sequence joins TRBV6-4 and TRBJ2-1; 7 bases map to TRBD1. The germline V gene has CDR1 MRHNA and CDR2 SNTAGT. CDR3 length equals 15 residues. Trimming at V came to 3 bases and at J to 8 bases, leaving 10 bases not matched to a gene. The CDR3 DNA follows: TGTGCCAGCAGTGAAGTAGAGGGGGCCGGGGATGAGCAGTTCTTC. This encodes CASSEVEGAGDEQFF.